This T cell receptor beta chain was observed in a study of blood T cell repertoires in COVID-19. About the research overall: There were acute and convalescent COVID-19 samples, and they came from the United States, Italy and Spain. In each case, the material was cDNA or gDNA derived from T cells, B-cell-depleted T cells, or PBMCs.

The authors' processing: Quantification of nucleated cells was approximated via reference gene primer amplification. Clones were sequenced by immunoSEQ multiplex PCR, and TCRdb holds only the in-frame ones, with some missing. The D gene and trimming were derived from the DNA, and the V and J assignments and clone size from that table. The repertoire holds around 250,000 clones, with roughly 89% as singletons. Germline V gene data show CDR1 as SGHTA and CDR2 as FQGTGA. CDR3 length equals 15 residues. Trimming shortened V by 2 bases and J by 1 base, and 8 bases separated the two germline ends. Specimen: peripheral blood. The V and J genes are TRBV7-3 and TRBJ2-2; no clear D. The clonotype comes from a woman in her thirties or forties who had recovered from COVID-19. The CDR3, as DNA: TGTGCCAGCAGCTTACGAACGGGGAACACCGGGGAGCTGTTTTTT. It codes for CASSLRTGNTGELFF. Combining the CDR3 with reference TRBV7-3 and TRBJ2-2 gives the whole variable domain GAGVSQTPSNKVTEKGKYVELRCDPISGHTALYWYRQSLGQGPEFLIYFQGTGAADDSGLPNDRFFAVRPEGSVSTLKIQRTERGDSAVYLCASSLRTGNTGELFFGEGSRLTVL.